This T cell receptor beta chain was recorded in a study of T cells in localized non-small cell lung cancer. In germline, CDR1 is LNHDA, CDR2 SQIVND (reference sequence). The CDR3 length is 13 residues. The V and J ends lost 9 bases and 8 bases, in that order; junction bases with no gene match: 8. The protocol was immunoSEQ multiplex PCR, while the TCRdb copy is restricted to in-frame clones and leaves out a portion. This sample has more than 30,000 clones; around 90% occur once, and the top ten carry 4.2%. This TCR was sampled from a woman aged 35-70 years with stage III lung adenocarcinoma. The chain carries TRBV19 and TRBJ1-4; 8 bases are shared with TRBD1. The source was peripheral blood mononuclear cells, collected before any cancer treatment. CDR3 bases: TGTGCCAGCGGGGGACAGGCGCTCGAAAAACTGTTTTTT. Translated, it gives CASGGQALEKLFF.